This TCR beta chain is from a study of Tregs in tolerant kidney transplant recipients. Looked up from germline, CDR1 is SEHNR and CDR2 is FQNEAQ (reference sequence). V lost 9 bases to trimming and J lost 2 bases; unmatched junction nucleotides: 10. The CDR3 consists of 15 residues. Points on this clone: Read sequence stops 3 residues before the CDR3 end, and the germline J gene provides the missing end.

This table comes from immunoSEQ multiplex PCR, and its TCRdb copy is limited to in-frame clones, with some not included. The table lists tens of thousands of clones. The V gene is TRBV7-9, the J gene TRBJ2-1; TRBD1 aligns across 7 bases. The clonotype originates from a human donor who received a combined kidney and bone marrow transplant. Sequences were derived from CD4+ T cells from blood, sampled before the transplant. The part of the CDR3 DNA that was read is TGTGCCAGTGTAGGGGGCGCCGAGCCCTACAATGAG. Translating it yields CASVGGAEPYNE. In full, the CDR3 reads CASVGGAEPYNEQFF.